The rows below give T cell receptor beta chains drawn from one sample of a study of regulatory T cells in long-lasting Graves disease. TCRdb re-analysed the multiplex PCR reads in MiXCR, keeping a single row per CDR3 protein. The sample yields roughly 400,000 distinct CDR3 sequences, 20% seen once. Sequencing used peripheral blood mononuclear cells (PBMCs), obtained when the disease was refractory, from a patient treated with antithyroid drugs. The receptors come from a female donor with Graves disease. CDR3s include the opening cysteine and the closing phenylalanine or tryptophan. D genes are given only for firm matches. Some rows have no size entry. The others give once, few or many, or a class for an expanded clone.

clone_size j_call d_call v_call cdr3_nt cdr3_aa
- TRBJ2-7 - TRBV13 TGTGCCAGCAGCATGGGAAACTACGAGCAGTACTTC CASSMGNYEQYF
- TRBJ1-5 TRBD1 TRBV5-1 TGCGCCAGCAGCCAGACAGGGGATCAGCCCCAGCATTTT CASSQTGDQPQHF
many TRBJ1-2 - TRBV13 TGTGCCAGCAGCTTAGGAGACAGTTACTATGGCTACACCTTC CASSLGDSYYGYTF
- TRBJ1-6 - TRBV6-5 TGTGCCAGCAGTTACCCCCGTGGGTCTGATGGACCCCTCCACTTT CASSYPRGSDGPLHF
few TRBJ1-5 - TRBV6-2/TRBV6-3 TGTGCCAGCAGTTACGACGGACGGCAGCCCAATCAGCCCCAGCATTTT CASSYDGRQPNQPQHF
- TRBJ1-2 TRBD1 TRBV27 TGTGCCAGCAGCCCCGGGACAGGAGCCTATGGCTACACCTTC CASSPGTGAYGYTF
- TRBJ2-7 - TRBV11-2 TGTGCCAGCAGTTCTGAACTAGCCCCCTACTACGAGCAGTACTTC CASSSELAPYYEQYF
many TRBJ2-2 - TRBV7-2 TGTGCCAGCAGCCTCGGGACTTATAACACCGGGGAGCTGTTTTTT CASSLGTYNTGELFF
few TRBJ2-5 - TRBV20-1 TGCAGTGCTAGAGATTCTGGCGTCGAAATGGGGACCCAGTACTTC CSARDSGVEMGTQYF
few TRBJ2-5 TRBD2 TRBV7-2 TGTGCCAGCAGCCCCCGTGCGGGAGGTTCGGAGACCCAGTACTTC CASSPRAGGSETQYF
- TRBJ2-5 - TRBV14 TGTGCCAGCAGCCAATACGAGACCCAGTACTTC CASSQYETQYF
few TRBJ1-2 TRBD1 TRBV7-9 TGTGCCAGCAGCTTGGGACAGGACTACTATGGCTACACCTTC CASSLGQDYYGYTF
few TRBJ2-7 - TRBV5-1 TGCGCCAGCAGCTCCCTACCCGGCTACGAGCAGTACTTC CASSSLPGYEQYF
many TRBJ1-6 - TRBV7-2 TGTGCCAGCAGCTATAACTCCTATAATTCACCCCTCCACTTT CASSYNSYNSPLHF
few TRBJ2-2 TRBD2 TRBV19 TGTGCCAGTAGTATAGGCCTAGCGGGAGCGAGAACCGGGGAGCTGTTTTTT CASSIGLAGARTGELFF
many TRBJ2-7 - TRBV12-3/TRBV12-4 TGTGCCAGCAGTTTAGAACTAGCTGGGTACGAGCAGTACTTC CASSLELAGYEQYF
few TRBJ1-5 - TRBV27 TGTGCCAGCAGTTTTGGGCCGGGAGTGCCCCAGCATTTT CASSFGPGVPQHF
few TRBJ1-1 - TRBV11-2 TGTGCCAGCAGCGTCTTTGGGGGGAACACTGAAGCTTTCTTT CASSVFGGNTEAFF
few TRBJ1-5 - TRBV20-1 TGCAGTGCTAGTCTGGGTAGCAATCAGCCCCAGCATTTT CSASLGSNQPQHF
- TRBJ2-7 - TRBV18 TGTGCCAGCTCACCCTATGGGTCTGGGCCCCTTTACGAGCAGTACTTC CASSPYGSGPLYEQYF
- TRBJ1-1 TRBD1 TRBV2 TGTGCCAGCAGTGGTGGGACAGGGCCTCCTGAAGCTTTCTTT CASSGGTGPPEAFF
few TRBJ2-5 - TRBV7-8 TGTGCCAGCAGCTCCGGACAGATCAGTCGGGGGACCCAGTACTTC CASSSGQISRGTQYF
few TRBJ2-2 TRBD2 TRBV6-1 TGTGCCAGCAGAGGTAGCGGGATCACCGGGGAGCTGTTTTTT CASRGSGITGELFF
few TRBJ1-1 - TRBV25-1 TGTGCCAGCAGTAGTTGGAACACTGAAGCTTTCTTT CASSSWNTEAFF